This TCR beta chain was identified in a study of OX40 agonist ivuxolimab in advanced cancers. Study-wide background: One patient with hepatocellular carcinoma and two with cutaneous melanoma, three in all, had partial responses. Broader study findings: Relative to CD4+, CD8+ T cells held more expanded clones on average.

A note on this clone: The antigen is not known.

Profiled with immunoSEQ multiplex PCR; TCRdb holds only in-frame clones, not every one. The data contain tens of thousands of clones, roughly 86% of them seen just once; the ten biggest clones take up approximately 6.6%. CDR1 and CDR2 (germline): WSHSY, SAAADI. This CDR3 has 15 residues. Trimming took 2 bases from V and 4 from J; bases not matched to a gene: 3. The material sequenced was CD4+ or CD8+ T cells sorted from blood, taken in a trial of the OX40 agonist ivuxolimab. This TCR derives from an adult with an advanced solid tumor such as melanoma, head and neck, liver or kidney cancer. The V gene is TRBV10-2, the J gene TRBJ2-5; the match to TRBD2 covers 11 bases. The CDR3 DNA is TGCGCCAGCAGTGAGAGGCTAGCGGGAGGAGAGACCCAGTACTTC. Translating it yields CASSERLAGGETQYF.